Given below is one TCR beta chain in context. As yet, its antigen is unknown. The source of the sample is a study of OX40 agonist ivuxolimab in advanced cancers. Study observations and caveats: In CD8+ T cells, expanded clones were on average more numerous than in CD4+.

This CDR3 spans 16 amino acids. J gave up 3 bases and V 4 bases, and 10 bases lay outside the gene matches. Germline V gene sequence: CDR1 SGHAT, CDR2 FQNNGV. Some clones are missing from TCRdb's copy, which holds only in-frame ones; the method was immunoSEQ multiplex PCR. This repertoire shows 20,000 to 25,000 clones, 65% to 85% found once; its top ten account for 9.5% to 15%. The source material was CD4+ or CD8+ T cells sorted from blood, sampled in a trial of the OX40 agonist ivuxolimab. This clonotype was sampled from an adult with an advanced solid tumor such as melanoma, head and neck, liver or kidney cancer. This rearrangement joins TRBV11-2 to TRBJ2-3; 7 bases map to TRBD1. The CDR3, as DNA: TGTGCCAGCAGCTCTCGACAGGGCCCAGGGACAGATACGCAGTATTTT. Its translation is CASSSRQGPGTDTQYF.